This T cell receptor beta chain was documented in a study of blood T cell repertoires in COVID-19 (TCRdb year 2020). Study-wide context: The collaborator samples originated in the United States, Italy and Spain and spanned the acute and convalescent phases of COVID-19. Where available, HLA class I and class II types were obtained from metadata supplied by the sample provider rather than from assay-based typing. Nearly every sample came with metadata listing a de-identified subject ID, COVID-19 status, age in years and sex. Samples were obtained from the ongoing ImmuneRACE study (first 160 participants) and from 1,200 or so subjects provided by 6 global collaborators. A freely available public database, intended as a resource for researchers studying the immune response to SARS-CoV-2, is where the repertoires were released. The material from the prospective study consisted of cDNA or gDNA derived from T cells, B-cell-depleted T cells, or PBMCs. The dataset comprised deeply sampled blood TCRbeta repertoires from subjects exposed to, actively infected with, or recovered from COVID-19.

TCRbeta CDR3 regions were amplified from genomic DNA by means of the immunoSEQ Assay, a bias-controlled multiplex PCR. In the authors' own workflow: Within the assay, amplification of reference gene primers was used to estimate how many nucleated cells each sample contained. To quantify the absolute abundance of each unique TCRbeta CDR3 rearrangement, sequence reads were collapsed and filtered. For each sample, productive Simpson clonality was calculated as the square root of Simpson's diversity index across productive rearrangements. TCRdb carries this immuneACCESS record with in-frame sequences only. Its versions omit some clonotypes, under half of them owing to an unresolved V gene in the studies checked, with the rest unexplained. For V, J and clone size, that table is used; D and trimming come from the DNA. In this sample the table shows 250,000 to 300,000 clones, over 80% of which occur a single time. Roughly 4.6% of the sample is taken by the ten largest.

What the work shows at the level of the full study, not this receptor alone: How much clinical and demographic metadata was included differed by source and by participant, and the metadata was provided uncurated.

Regarding this clone: Its antigen is currently not known. Base quality data are lacking; no much larger clone is found one base away.

Samples from volunteer blood donors who had recovered from COVID-19 were contributed by a second Seattle source. Each collaborating institution followed its own protocols to collect whole blood in K2EDTA tubes. For TCRbeta analysis, collaborator samples were shipped as frozen whole blood, as isolated PBMCs, or as DNA extracted from either sample type. The receptor's source is a man between 60 and 70 years old who had recovered from COVID-19. Sequencing was performed on peripheral blood.

The nucleotide sequence is TGTGCCAGCAGCCCAGAGGACAGGGTGACAGATACGCAGTATTTT. Protein translation: CASSPEDRVTDTQYF. Recombination connected TRBV3-1 (or the pseudogene TRBV3-2) to TRBJ2-3; TRBD1 fits 8 bases in the junction. Measured from the cysteine to the phenylalanine, the CDR3 is 15 residues long. The only DNA kept is the CDR3, 45 bases in frame from the first base. CDR1 is given as LGHDT and CDR2 as YNNKEL, both from the germline V gene (reference sequence). Trimming leaves V shorter by 4 bases and J shorter by 3 bases, with the junction holding 6 bases beyond the gene matches.